This TCR beta chain was captured by sequencing in a study of shared clonotypes between healthy human individuals. Regarding this clone: Antigen specificity is unknown.

For each subset, genomic DNA was distributed in equal portions over several immunoSEQ plates. The method was immunoSEQ multiplex PCR; TCRdb's version includes in-frame clones alone and lacks a portion of them. The repertoire includes some 2,000,000 clones, roughly 94% of them detected once, and under 0.15% sits in the top ten. Broader study findings: Naive CD4 clonotypes overlapped across a few donors at around 4.8%.

In germline, CDR1 is SGHRS, CDR2 YFSETQ. The ends lost 4 bases at V and 5 bases at J; junction bases unmatched: 4. This CDR3 is 15 amino acids long. This TCR derives from a man between 18 and 35 years old in good health. What was sequenced was naive CD4+ T cells sorted from blood. Subset meaning: CD45RA+ positively selected. The chain is built from TRBV5-1 and TRBJ1-6; 9 bases fit TRBD1. CDR3 DNA: TGCGCCAGCAGCGACCGGACAGGGGATAATTCACCCCTCCACTTT. Protein sequence: CASSDRTGDNSPLHF.